This entry lists 14 T cell receptor beta chains sequenced from one sample in a study of Ad26.COV2.S vaccination and SARS-CoV-2 variants. The treatment here: approximately 18 received Ad26.COV2.S at low or high dose, single or two shots; roughly 5 received placebo; per-sample allocation not given. The samples date from day 63 after the first vaccine or placebo injection. This table comes from immunoSEQ multiplex PCR, and its TCRdb copy is limited to in-frame clones, with some not included. The sample has approximately 400,000 clones; about 88% are singletons. The sequencing here drew on peripheral blood, taken in a trial of Ad26.COV2.S vaccine versus placebo. The receptors derive from a person between 18 and 65 years old who received the Ad26.COV2.S COVID-19 vaccine or a placebo.

The V gene is TRBV7-2, the J gene TRBJ2-3; 8 bases align to TRBD2. This CDR3 comprises 13 residues. CDR1 is SGHTA and CDR2 is FQGNSA in the germline V gene. V shed 4 bases, J shed 4 bases, and the junction held 1 base outside the gene matches. DNA for the CDR3: TGTGCCAGCAGCTGGGGACTAGCAGATACGCAGTATTTT. As protein: CASSWGLADTQYF.

V usage is TRBV5-1 and J usage is TRBJ1-2, with TRBD1 as a possible D gene (6 bases). The V end was cut by 4 bases, the J end by 8 bases, with 15 bases between. CDR3 size: 13 residues. CDR1 is SGHRS and CDR2 is YFSETQ in the germline V gene. The CDR3 loop reads CASSRDTFLGYTF. For the CDR3, the DNA is TGCGCCAGCAGCAGGGACACCTTTCTAGGCTACACCTTC.

This clone was detected a few times. The chain couples TRBV5-1 to TRBJ2-1, with 7 bases matching TRBD2. The CDR3 loop spans 14 amino acids. CDR1 and CDR2 (germline): SGHRS, YFSETQ. V trimming: 3 bases; J trimming: 3 bases; junction bases outside the gene matches: 3. CDR3 loop: CASSSGLNYNEQFF. The CDR3 coding sequence is TGCGCCAGCAGCTCGGGACTAAACTACAATGAGCAGTTCTTC.

V usage is TRBV15 and J usage is TRBJ2-1, with 14 bases identical to TRBD2. Germline-derived CDR1 and CDR2 are LNHNV and YYDKDF (reference sequence). There are 18 residues in the CDR3. V shed 0 bases, J shed 6 bases, and the junction held 7 bases outside the gene matches. CDR3 coding DNA: TGTGCCACCAGCAGAGATCTGACTAGCGGGGGGGCGGGCAATGAGCAGTTCTTC. This sequence encodes CATSRDLTSGGAGNEQFF.

This chain connects TRBV30 to TRBJ1-1; 12 nucleotides line up with TRBD1. V lost 2 bases, J lost 11 bases, and 6 bases stayed unmatched. CDR3 length: 13 residues. Germline-derived CDR1 and CDR2 are GTSNPN and SVGIG (reference sequence). The CDR3 DNA is TGTGCCTGGAGTACGGGACAGGGGGCTGGGGCTTTCTTT. Amino acids: CAWSTGQGAGAFF.

This clone was seen a few times. CDR3 amino acids: CAWRDTLNYGYTF. Here the CDR3 DNA reads TGTGCCTGGAGAGATACACTTAACTATGGCTACACCTTC. V and J are TRBV30 and TRBJ1-2; D not certain. Deletions cut 3 bases from V and 1 base from J, with 9 bases between. CDR1 and CDR2 (germline): GTSNPN, SVGIG (reference sequence). The CDR3 extends over 13 amino acids.

This clone came up a few times. V is TRBV10-3 and J is TRBJ1-2; D is uncertain. The CDR3 sequence is 15 residues long. The germline V gene has CDR1 ENHRY and CDR2 SYGVKD. V dropped 7 bases and J dropped 3 bases, with 18 bases sitting between them. DNA of the CDR3: TGTGCCATCACGCCGATGGTGGGCGGTGACTATGGCTACACCTTC. Amino acids: CAITPMVGGDYGYTF.

The chain has TRBV7-9 and TRBJ1-2; D is perhaps TRBD1 (5 bases). The germline CDR1 and CDR2 sequences are SEHNR and FQNEAQ (reference sequence). The CDR3 runs 14 residues. Trimming cost V 2 bases and J 7 bases, with 14 bases left between them. In DNA, the CDR3 is TGTGCCAGCAGCTTAATCAGGCAGGGTAGTGGCTACACCTTC. Its translation: CASSLIRQGSGYTF.

A remark on this clone: The sample contains more than one DNA sequence encoding this CDR3. V gene TRBV7-2 combines with J gene TRBJ2-1; D gene unclear. In germline, CDR1 is SGHTA, CDR2 FQGNSA. Between the trimmed V and J ends, which lost 1 base and 2 bases, there was a span of 6 bases. There are 14 residues in the CDR3. The CDR3 loop is CASSLGHPYNEQFF. The CDR3 region has the DNA TGTGCCAGCAGCTTAGGCCACCCCTACAATGAGCAGTTCTTC.

This chain links TRBV13 with TRBJ2-1; 12 nucleotides line up with TRBD2. CDR1 and CDR2 from the germline V gene are PRHDT and FYEKMQ (reference sequence). The CDR3 contains 16 residues. Trimming at V came to 5 bases and at J to 4 bases, leaving 6 bases not matched to a gene. CDR3 in DNA: TGTGCCAGCAGCACATCTAGCGGGGGGGTATACAATGAGCAGTTCTTC. Translating it yields CASSTSSGGVYNEQFF. Using reference TRBV13 and TRBJ2-1 for the parts outside the CDR3, the full variable domain is AAGVIQSPRHLIKEKRETATLKCYPIPRHDTVYWYQQGPGQDPQFLISFYEKMQSDKGSIPDRFSAQQFSDYHSELNMSSLELGDSALYFCASSTSSGGVYNEQFFGPGTRLTVL.

The CDR3 bases are TGTGCGAAAATGAAGGGCGTGGAAGAGACCCAGTACTTC. It codes for CAKMKGVEETQYF. The chain combines TRBV15 with TRBJ2-5; no reliable D call. Germline V CDR1 and CDR2: LNHNV, YYDKDF (reference sequence). This CDR3 is built from 13 residues.

The chain combines TRBV5-4 with TRBJ2-1, with D possibly being TRBD1 or TRBD2 (6 bases each). The V and J ends lost 4 bases and 9 bases respectively, with 17 bases between them. CDR1 SGHNT and CDR2 YYREEE come from the germline V gene (reference sequence). The CDR3 has 14 amino acids. The CDR3 loop reads CASSGNPGASEQFF. The CDR3 nucleotides read TGTGCCAGCAGCGGGAACCCGGGGGCTTCTGAGCAGTTCTTC.

This clone occurred a few times. The V call is TRBV24-1, the J call TRBJ2-1; a weak D match, TRBD2 (6 bases). The CDR3 consists of 13 residues. Trimming cost V 7 bases and J 7 bases, with 13 bases left between them. Germline V lookup: CDR1 KGHDR, CDR2 SFDVKD. The DNA for the CDR3 is TGTGCCACCAGCACCGGGACTCTAAATGAGCAGTTCTTC. Translation gives CATSTGTLNEQFF.

About this clone: Other DNA sequences within the sample encode an identical CDR3. This sequence joins TRBV9 and TRBJ2-5, with a possible D match to TRBD2 (6 bases). With 0 bases removed from V and 1 base from J, the gap between germline ends came to 7 bases. The CDR3 runs 14 residues. The V gene's germline CDR1 is SGDLS and CDR2 YYNGEE. This CDR3 is CASSVGGVQETQYF. The DNA of the CDR3 is TGTGCCAGCAGCGTAGGCGGGGTCCAAGAGACCCAGTACTTC.